Each of the 6 T cell receptor beta chains below was sequenced from the same sample in a study of Graves' ophthalmopathy and Graves' hyperthyroidism (dated by TCRdb to the late 2010s). Sequenced on an Illumina HiSeq 2000. TCR beta CDR3 regions were amplified from RNA transcripts for repertoire sequencing. The first round was an RT-PCR using HTBI primers with the Qiagen OneStep RT-PCR kit, and this first round was followed by a second-round multiplex PCR, then size selection and purification. Clones were called with MiXCR by TCRdb after fastp trimmed the public reads at Q25, and only in-frame beta chains were retained. Each entry is one CDR3 protein sequence, shown with its most common DNA and genes. For this sample there are about 240,000 distinct CDR3 sequences; roughly 50% appear just once. The ten largest make up about half of the sample. The material sequenced was peripheral blood. These receptors originate from an adult man with Graves' ophthalmopathy.

The chain is built from TRBV19 and TRBJ1-6; D is uncertain. Germline CDR1 reads LNHDA; CDR2 reads SQIVND (reference sequence). The V end lost 5 bases, the J end lost 7 bases, and 15 bases lay between the germline ends. This CDR3 comprises 15 residues. The CDR3 sequence: CASSPASAANSPLHF. The CDR3, as DNA: TGTGCCAGTAGTCCAGCAAGCGCGGCGAATTCACCCCTCCACTTT.

The chain employs TRBV12-3 or TRBV12-4 and TRBJ2-7; TRBD1 is a possible D gene (6 bases). With 5 bases removed from V and 2 bases from J, the gap between germline ends came to 16 bases. The CDR3 loop spans 15 amino acids. The CDR3, as DNA: TGTGCCAGCAGTGATCCGGGACACTCCACCTACGAGCAGTACTTC. Residues: CASSDPGHSTYEQYF.

This rearrangement joins TRBV20-1 to TRBJ1-1; D gene uncertain. Germline values: CDR1 DFQATT, CDR2 SNEGSKA (reference sequence). This CDR3 spans 14 amino acids. V was shortened by 0 bases and J by 1 base, with 9 bases between the two germline ends. The CDR3 is CSARDPARNTEAFF. The CDR3 bases are TGCAGTGCTAGAGATCCGGCTCGGAACACTGAAGCTTTCTTT.

The chain's CDR3 is CASSRGPEAFF. DNA for the CDR3: TGTGCCAGCAGCAGGGGGCCTGAAGCTTTCTTT. The chain recombines TRBV12-3 or TRBV12-4 with TRBJ1-1, with 8 bases matching TRBD1. V dropped 6 bases and J dropped 6; count of bases not matched to a gene: 0. The CDR3 spans 11 residues.

The chain joins TRBV2 to TRBJ1-4; D ambiguous. Germline loops: CDR1 SNHLY, CDR2 FYNNEI. V was pared by 7 bases and J by 3 bases, with 12 bases between. The CDR3 consists of 14 residues. CDR3 amino acids: CASTRPSANEKLFF. For the CDR3, the DNA is TGTGCCAGCACCAGGCCGTCGGCTAATGAAAAACTGTTTTTT. Full variable domain (rest looked up from reference TRBV2 and TRBJ1-4): EPEVTQTPSHQVTQMGQEVILRCVPISNHLYFYWYRQILGQKVEFLVSFYNNEISEKSEIFDDQFSVERPDGSNFTLKIRSTKLEDSAMYFCASTRPSANEKLFFGSGTQLSVL.

The J gene is TRBJ2-7, the V gene TRBV7-8, with TRBD2 identical over 12 bases. This CDR3 is built from 16 residues. Per the germline V gene, CDR1 is SGHVS and CDR2 is FQNEAQ. The V gene end was trimmed by 5 bases and the J gene end by 0 bases; junction bases not matched to a gene: 5. CDR3 sequence reads: CASSPTSGGFSYEQYF. The DNA of the CDR3 is TGTGCCAGCAGCCCTACTAGCGGGGGGTTCTCCTACGAGCAGTACTTC.